This TCR beta chain was retrieved from a study of blood T cell repertoires in COVID-19 (TCRdb year 2020). For context, the study as a whole: Samples covering the acute and convalescent phases of COVID-19 were provided by collaborators in the United States, Italy and Spain. The sample metadata nearly always contained a de-identified subject ID, COVID-19 status, age in years and sex. Samples came from the ongoing ImmuneRACE study (first 160 participants) plus 1,254 subjects from 6 global collaborators. Where HLA class I and class II types were available, the types were taken from metadata supplied by the sample provider, not from assay-based typing. The dataset comprised deeply sampled blood TCRbeta repertoires from subjects exposed to, actively infected with, or recovered from COVID-19. The material from the prospective study consisted of cDNA or gDNA derived from T cells, B-cell-depleted T cells, or PBMCs. The repertoires were released in a freely available public database meant as a resource for research on the immune response to SARS-CoV-2.

Details on this clone: The clone's antigen remains unknown. Within one base of it there is no much larger clone, and no base qualities were kept.

The junction carries 13 bases between V and J, which are trimmed by 11 bases and 3 bases respectively. The germline V gene (reference sequence) specifies SEHNR as CDR1 and FQNEAQ as CDR2. From the cysteine up to the phenylalanine, the CDR3 has a length of 12 residues. The DNA shown is the 36-base CDR3, in frame from base 1. Participants in the prospective study were enrolled through a virtual design, were aged roughly 18 to 95 years, and lived in 24 United States geographic areas. Cohort assignment in the prospective study relied on participant-reported clinical history from a screening survey and a study questionnaire. In the prospective study, whole blood, serum and a nasopharyngeal or oropharyngeal swab were collected from each participant by mobile phlebotomists. Participants in the prospective study had the option to provide additional blood draws and questionnaires over a roughly two-month period. Blood samples from the prospective study were shipped frozen or at room temperature prior to DNA extraction.

TCRbeta CDR3 regions were amplified from genomic DNA by means of the immunoSEQ Assay, a bias-controlled multiplex PCR. Under the source paper's analysis protocol: The number of nucleated cells in each sample was estimated from the amplification of reference gene primers within the assay. Sequence reads were collapsed and filtered to measure the absolute abundance of every unique TCRbeta CDR3 rearrangement. For each sample, productive Simpson clonality was calculated by taking the square root of Simpson's diversity index across productive rearrangements. TCRdb mirrors the immuneACCESS table, restricted to in-frame sequences. Some clones are absent from its copies; in checked studies, under half trace to an unresolved V gene, and the reason for the others is unknown. V and J calls and clone size come straight from that table; D and trimming were deduced from the DNA. The sample profile shows roughly 250,000 clones; roughly nine tenths of them were found once. The top ten constitute 1.2% of the sample.

Study-level results and caveats: The amount of clinical and demographic metadata varied by source and participant and was provided uncurated.

The chain employs TRBV7-9 and TRBJ1-2, with the D gene not confidently named. This receptor was obtained from a human donor in a cohort exposed to, infected with or recovered from COVID-19 (not recorded which). The donor label of this sample is uncertain. Sequences were obtained from PBMCs or T cells enriched from blood (not recorded which). The DNA sequence is TGTGCCGTCGGGAAATGGGACTATGGCTACACCTTC. This is translated as CAVGKWDYGYTF.